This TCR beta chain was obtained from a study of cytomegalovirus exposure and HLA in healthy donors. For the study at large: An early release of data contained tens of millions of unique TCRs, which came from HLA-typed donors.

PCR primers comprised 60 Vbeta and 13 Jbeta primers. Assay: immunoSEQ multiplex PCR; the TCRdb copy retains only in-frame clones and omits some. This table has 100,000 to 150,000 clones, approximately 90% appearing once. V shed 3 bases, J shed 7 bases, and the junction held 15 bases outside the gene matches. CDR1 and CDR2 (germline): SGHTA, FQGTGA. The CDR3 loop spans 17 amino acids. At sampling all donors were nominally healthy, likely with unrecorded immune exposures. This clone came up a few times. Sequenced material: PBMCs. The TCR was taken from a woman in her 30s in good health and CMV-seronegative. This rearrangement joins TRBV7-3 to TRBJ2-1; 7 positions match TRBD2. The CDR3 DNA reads TGTGCCAGCAGCTTTTGGAGAGCGGGGCTCAGTGGGAATGAGCAGTTCTTC. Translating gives CASSFWRAGLSGNEQFF.